This T cell receptor (beta chain) was recorded in a study of T cell responses to AZD1222 COVID-19 vaccine. Only in-frame clones appear in the TCRdb table, and some are missing; sequencing was by immunoSEQ multiplex PCR. The sample contains 150,000 to 200,000 clones, roughly 94% of which appear only once. The sequence was collected from an adult who received the AZD1222 COVID-19 vaccine. Sequencing used peripheral blood, obtained 28 days after the second AZD1222 dose.

The CDR3 here is CAWSVAPNSNQPQHF. The CDR3 region has the DNA TGTGCCTGGAGTGTAGCCCCGAATAGCAATCAGCCCCAGCATTTT. The chain combines TRBV30 with TRBJ1-5; D gene unclear. The CDR3 has 15 residues. Between the trimmed V and J ends, which lost 0 bases and 0 bases, there was a span of 9 bases. Germline lookup yields CDR1 GTSNPN and CDR2 SVGIG (reference sequence).